This T cell receptor (beta chain) was obtained from a study of shared clonotypes between healthy human individuals. Study overall: Ranging from 18 to 49 in age, donors were a couple of women and a few men.

Sequencing was performed with immunoSEQ multiplex PCR; in TCRdb, only in-frame clones are kept and a portion is missing. The sample records under 2,000,000 clones, approximately 94% being singletons. CD45RO-negative cells were positively selected for CCR7, leaving out terminally differentiated effector memory CD45RA+ cells. Regarding the study as a whole: Naive CD4 clonotype sharing across a few donors was approximately 5%. The study's rarefaction showed incomplete sorted-subset sequencing despite large depth.

About this clone: The antigen remains undetermined. Different DNA sequences within this sample yield the same CDR3.

The CDR3 runs to 14 residues. The V and J ends lost 0 bases and 3 bases respectively, with 9 bases between them. Germline CDR1 is LGHNA and CDR2 is YSLEER. The gene calls are TRBV4-3 and TRBJ2-7; unclear D gene. Sequencing was carried out using naive CD8+ T cells sorted from blood. This clonotype was sampled from a man aged 18 to 30 in good health. DNA of the CDR3: TGCGCCAGCAGCCAAGAAAGGTCAGGCTACGAGCAGTACTTC. Translation gives CASSQERSGYEQYF.